A selection of T cell receptor beta chains follows, all from one sample in a study of T-cell reconstitution after alpha-beta-depleted transplantation in children. TCRdb re-called the PCR reads through MiXCR, storing one row per CDR3 protein. The sample has approximately 110,000 distinct CDR3 sequences; 9% to 12% are singletons. The source material was PBMCs, sampled before TCRalphabeta/CD19-depleted stem cell transplant. The receptors shown here come from a boy aged 2 to 10 with acute lymphoblastic leukemia, due to receive a stem cell transplant. Each CDR3 is given with its conserved first and last residue. Not every row has a clone size; where given, it reads once, few, many or a size class.

j_call	clone_size	v_call	cdr3_aa
TRBJ1-2	many	TRBV5-1	CASSLGEGYGYTF
TRBJ2-7	.	TRBV3-1	CASSQERALTYEQYF
TRBJ1-5	.	TRBV4-1	CASSQRLFRGSGNQPQHF
TRBJ2-1	few	TRBV2	CASTEQSGAYNEQFF
TRBJ2-7	many	TRBV5-1	CASSLGTGTYEQYF
TRBJ2-1	many	TRBV20-1	CSARGLAGAPRPPYNEQFF
TRBJ2-1	many	TRBV5-1	CASSPRGFLREGSYNEQFF
TRBJ2-1	few	TRBV20-1	CSARSLRGEQFF
TRBJ2-6	.	TRBV20-1	CSARVGTSGANVLTF
TRBJ2-3	.	TRBV6-2/TRBV6-3	CASSPPRSGTSGSWGTDTQYF
TRBJ2-7	many	TRBV11-2	CASSFTSGANYEQYF
TRBJ2-1	.	TRBV4-1	CASSRRGTSEYNEQFF
TRBJ2-6	few	TRBV7-6	CASSLGGAHDDLTF
TRBJ1-2	.	TRBV20-1	CSARGTGGDYGYTF
TRBJ2-1	.	TRBV12-3/TRBV12-4	CASSFGTSGSYNEQFF
TRBJ2-5	many	TRBV12-3/TRBV12-4	CASSLKGSATQYF
TRBJ2-7	.	TRBV5-4	CASSLEQGAREQYF
TRBJ1-5	few	TRBV21-1	CASSKRSEGQGEVREPQHF
TRBJ2-7	few	TRBV29-1	CSVEGGTGYEQYF
TRBJ1-2	many	TRBV7-8	CASSLGFDRGQNGYTF
TRBJ2-7	many	TRBV12-3/TRBV12-4	CASSLSHGGSYEQYF
TRBJ2-3	.	TRBV18	CASSVSESTDTQYF
TRBJ1-6	.	TRBV4-1	CASSQEGRVLKPLHF
TRBJ2-3	many	TRBV12-3/TRBV12-4	CASSRLVGDTQYF
TRBJ2-7	.	TRBV5-1	CASSPYRDPYEQYF
TRBJ1-1	.	TRBV28	CASSLFQGGGNTEAFF
TRBJ1-1	few	TRBV15	CATSRNRNTEAFF
TRBJ2-7	.	TRBV3-1	CASSQDRAPVDEQYF
TRBJ2-7	.	TRBV9	CASSSSGTDYEQYF
TRBJ2-7	few	TRBV12-3/TRBV12-4	CASSSQTGYEQYF
TRBJ2-7	.	TRBV20-1	CSARWDGGDIMYF
TRBJ2-5	few	TRBV4-1	CASSQDGGGRLETQYF
TRBJ2-7	many	TRBV5-1	CASSLPGYYEQYF
TRBJ1-2	.	TRBV4-1	CASSQVGGPRRVHGYTF